Below are 16 T cell receptor beta chains sequenced from a single sample in a study of cytomegalovirus exposure and HLA in healthy donors (dated by TCRdb to the late 2010s). The library relied on the immunoSEQ multiplex PCR assay. The multiplex PCR relied on a mix of 60 forward primers for TCR Vbeta segments and 13 reverse primers for TCR Jbeta segments. In its TCRdb copy, this immuneACCESS table keeps in-frame sequences only and misses some clones. Where compared with another copy, unresolved V genes explain less than half of these, and the others have no known cause. The sample table lists under 200,000 clones, 80% to 85% of them with a count of one. Clones ranked in the top ten supply under 0.9% of the sample. Sequenced material: PBMCs. The receptors were sampled from a woman aged 18-29 years in good health and CMV-seronegative.

The V call is TRBV9, the J call TRBJ2-7; TRBD2 matches 15 bases. V gave up 3 bases and J gave up 4 bases; unmatched junction bases: 14. CDR3 length equals 19 residues. Germline values: CDR1 SGDLS, CDR2 YYNGEE. This chain's CDR3 is CASSEGGLAGGPGGYEQYF. As DNA, the CDR3 is TGTGCCAGCAGCGAGGGAGGACTAGCGGGAGGGCCTGGCGGGTACGAGCAGTACTTC.

This clone showed up just a few times. The chain combines TRBV5-4 with TRBJ2-2; a weak D match, TRBD2 (5 bases). The CDR3 runs to 13 residues. From germline, CDR1 is SGHNT and CDR2 YYREEE (reference sequence). V lost 1 base and J lost 6, with 7 bases in between. In DNA form, the CDR3 reads TGTGCCAGCAGCTTGAGCGGATCCGGGGAGCTGTTTTTT. It translates to CASSLSGSGELFF.

The CDR3 sequence is CASSPGGFWDEQYF. The CDR3 DNA is TGTGCCAGCAGTCCAGGGGGCTTTTGGGACGAGCAGTACTTC. The chain joins TRBV28 to TRBJ2-7; TRBD1 matches at 8 bases. Trimming cost V 5 bases and J 5 bases; bases outside gene matches: 8. From germline, CDR1 is MDHEN and CDR2 SYDVKM. The CDR3 covers 14 residues. The variable domain in full, completed from reference TRBV28 and TRBJ2-7, reads DVKVTQSSRYLVKRTGEKVFLECVQDMDHENMFWYRQDPGLGLRLIYFSYDVKMKEKGDIPEGYSVSREKKERFSLILESASTNQTSMYLCASSPGGFWDEQYFGPGTRLTVT.

This chain uses TRBV14 with TRBJ2-7, with D hard to call. Looked up from germline, CDR1 is SGHDN and CDR2 is FVKESK. Trimming cost V 3 bases and J 0 bases, with 9 bases left between them. The CDR3 extends over 14 amino acids. CDR3 in amino acids: CASSHTYFSYEQYF. Written as DNA, the CDR3 is TGTGCCAGCAGCCATACTTATTTCTCCTACGAGCAGTACTTC.

V usage is TRBV27 and J usage is TRBJ2-1, with D possibly TRBD1 on 6 matching bases. Germline V gene lookup returns CDR1 MNHEY and CDR2 SMNVEV (reference sequence). The V end was cut by 5 bases, the J end by 7 bases, with 9 bases between. CDR3 size: 12 residues. CDR3 in DNA: TGTGCCAGCAGTCATGACAGGAATGAGCAGTTCTTC. Residues: CASSHDRNEQFF.

V usage is TRBV20-1 and J usage is TRBJ2-5; D not resolved. Germline V gives CDR1 DFQATT, CDR2 SNEGSKA (reference sequence). This CDR3 has 11 amino acids. Trimming shortened V by 5 bases and J by 4 bases, and 8 bases separated the two germline ends. CDR3 nucleotide sequence: TGCAGTGCTCTCTTCAGAGAGACCCAGTACTTC. This translates into CSALFRETQYF.

The chain carries TRBV6-1 and TRBJ1-5; 7 bases are a match to TRBD1. Losses at the gene ends were 5 bases for V and 3 bases for J; bases not matched to a gene: 4. The length of the CDR3 is 14 residues. The germline CDR1 and CDR2 sequences are MNHNS and SASEGT. CDR3 nucleotide sequence: TGTGCCAGCAGTTTGACAGGGACCAATCAGCCCCAGCATTTT. It translates to CASSLTGTNQPQHF.

The chain couples TRBV29-1 to TRBJ1-1, with 10 bases identical to TRBD1. V was pared by 7 bases and J by 5 bases, with 4 bases of the junction left unmatched. Germline V gene lookup returns CDR1 SQVTM and CDR2 ANQGSEA. This CDR3 has 12 amino acids. In nucleotides, the CDR3 is TGCAGCGCGGCGGGACAGGGGACTGAAGCTTTCTTT. It encodes CSAAGQGTEAFF. The full variable domain, its missing parts supplied by reference TRBV29-1 and TRBJ1-1, is SAVISQKPSRDICQRGTSLTIQCQVDSQVTMMFWYRQQPGQSLTLIATANQGSEATYESGFVIDKFPISRPNLTFSTLTVSNMSPEDSSIYLCSAAGQGTEAFFGQGTRLTVV.

This chain's CDR3 is CASSYSGTMNTEAFF. The CDR3 DNA reads as TGTGCCAGCAGTTACTCGGGGACAATGAACACTGAAGCTTTCTTT. The chain is built from TRBV6-5 and TRBJ1-1, with D maybe TRBD1 (6 bases). Germline assignment: CDR1 MNHEY and CDR2 SVGAGI. Trimming removed 0 bases at V and 0 bases at J, with 8 bases between. There are 15 residues in the CDR3.

This sequence joins TRBV2 and TRBJ2-5; tentatively, D is TRBD2 (5 bases). The CDR3 length is 15 residues. The germline V gene has CDR1 SNHLY and CDR2 FYNNEI. V was trimmed by 7 bases and J by 3 bases, leaving 18 bases between them. The CDR3 DNA follows: TGTGCCAGCATCATTGCCGGGAAGGGCAAAGAGACCCAGTACTTC. Its translation is CASIIAGKGKETQYF. The full variable domain, with the rest looked up from reference TRBV2 and TRBJ2-5, is EPEVTQTPSHQVTQMGQEVILRCVPISNHLYFYWYRQILGQKVEFLVSFYNNEISEKSEIFDDQFSVERPDGSNFTLKIRSTKLEDSAMYFCASIIAGKGKETQYFGPGTRLLVL.

This chain uses TRBV4-2 with TRBJ2-7; 14 positions match TRBD2. The CDR3 has 16 residues. The V gene end was trimmed by 4 bases and the J gene end by 6 bases; junction bases not matched to a gene: 8. Germline CDR1 reads LGHNA; CDR2 reads YNFKEQ. As DNA, the CDR3 is TGTGCCAGCAGCCCGCAGGGACTAGCGGGAGTGGGCGAGCAGTACTTC. Translation gives CASSPQGLAGVGEQYF.

The chain couples TRBV6-5 to TRBJ1-3, with D perhaps TRBD1 (6 bases). The CDR3 is made up of 15 amino acids. Between the trimmed V and J ends, which lost 8 bases and 1 base, there was a span of 15 bases. Germline assignment: CDR1 MNHEY and CDR2 SVGAGI. The CDR3 DNA follows: TGTGCCAGCCACCCAGGGGCTAATTCTGGAAACACCATATATTTT. This sequence encodes CASHPGANSGNTIYF.

This chain links TRBV10-1 with TRBJ2-2; D is perhaps TRBD1 (5 bases). The V end was cut by 6 bases, the J end by 6 bases, with 8 bases between. CDR3 length: 12 residues. CDR1 WNHNN and CDR2 SYGVQD come from the germline V gene (reference sequence). The CDR3 is CASSLQAGELFF. The CDR3 DNA reads TGCGCCAGCAGCCTACAGGCCGGGGAGCTGTTTTTT.

DNA for the CDR3: TGTGCCAGCAGTTACTTAGCGGGAGCTCCCTACGAGCAGTACTTC. Its protein product is CASSYLAGAPYEQYF. The chain is built from TRBV6-6 and TRBJ2-7; 9 bases line up with TRBD2. Germline trimming cut 1 base from V and 2 bases from J; bases unmatched to any gene: 3. Germline V gene data show CDR1 as MNHNY and CDR2 as SVGAGI (reference sequence). The CDR3 loop spans 15 amino acids.

V is TRBV5-1 and J is TRBJ1-1; no clear D gene. Germline loops: CDR1 SGHRS, CDR2 YFSETQ. The germline V and J ends were trimmed by 5 bases and 1 base, with 9 bases remaining between them. The CDR3 is 13 residues long. CDR3 DNA: TGCGCCAGCAGACCAGAGGGGAACACTGAAGCTTTCTTT. This translates into CASRPEGNTEAFF. The variable domain in full, with the rest retrieved from reference TRBV5-1 and TRBJ1-1, is KAGVTQTPRYLIKTRGQQVTLSCSPISGHRSVSWYQQTPGQGLQFLFEYFSETQRNKGNFPGRFSGRQFSNSRSEMNVSTLELGDSALYLCASRPEGNTEAFFGQGTRLTVV.

J is TRBJ2-5 and V is TRBV18; 7 nucleotides agree with TRBD2. This CDR3 is built from 17 residues. V lost 2 bases and J lost 2; bases outside the gene matches: 11. Germline V gene sequence: CDR1 KGHSH, CDR2 LQKENI. CDR3 nucleotide sequence: TGTGCCAGCTCACCAGGGGTGACGGGGGGACCGCAAGAGACCCAGTACTTC. It yields the protein CASSPGVTGGPQETQYF.